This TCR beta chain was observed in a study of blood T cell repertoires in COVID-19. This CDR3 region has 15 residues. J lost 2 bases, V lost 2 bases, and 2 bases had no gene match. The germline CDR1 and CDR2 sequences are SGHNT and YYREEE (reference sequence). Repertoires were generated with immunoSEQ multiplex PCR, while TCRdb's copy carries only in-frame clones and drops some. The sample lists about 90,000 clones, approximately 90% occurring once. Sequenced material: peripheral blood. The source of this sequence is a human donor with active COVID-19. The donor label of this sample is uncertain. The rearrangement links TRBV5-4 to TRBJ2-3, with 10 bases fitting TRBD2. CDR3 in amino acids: CASSFTSGVTDTQYF. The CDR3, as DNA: TGTGCCAGCAGCTTTACTAGCGGGGTCACAGATACGCAGTATTTT.